This TCR beta chain was documented in a study of response to subunit inactivated influenza vaccine. Regarding the study as a whole: Each seasonal flu vaccination may recruit only limited new T cells, authors suggested.

This clonotype was seen a few times. Its antigen is unknown. There are 16 residues in the CDR3. In germline, CDR1 is SGHAT, CDR2 FQNNGV. Trimming removed 2 bases from V and 10 bases from J, with 20 bases in between. TCRdb re-called the RT-PCR reads with MiXCR, one entry per CDR3 protein. The sample lists about 800,000 distinct CDR3 sequences, about 20% seen once, with about 10% in the top ten. V usage is TRBV11-2 and J usage is TRBJ1-4; D is perhaps TRBD1 (6 bases). This TCR was recovered from a man aged 50 or older who received an inactivated influenza vaccine. This sample comprised PBMCs from blood, obtained 5 days after vaccination. CDR3 loop: CASSLNTGSRLAKLFF. CDR3 nucleotides: TGTGCCAGCAGCTTAAACACAGGGAGCCGACTTGCAAAACTGTTTTTT.